These 26 T cell receptor beta chains share one sample of origin, sequenced in a study of cytomegalovirus exposure and HLA in healthy donors. TCRdb keeps only in-frame clones here, not all; method: immunoSEQ multiplex PCR. The sample has roughly 150,000 clones, roughly nine tenths seen once; the top ten hold about 3%. Sequencing used PBMCs. The receptor set was obtained from a woman between 18 and 29 years old in good health and CMV-seropositive.

The V call is TRBV19, the J call TRBJ2-1; 13 bases are shared with TRBD2. The CDR3 is made up of 16 amino acids. CDR1 and CDR2 from the germline V gene are LNHDA and SQIVND (reference sequence). The J segment lost 9 bases and the V segment lost 1 base, leaving 6 bases of the junction unmatched. The CDR3 DNA reads as TGTGCCAGTAGTATAGTCGGACTAGCGGGAGCCGGTGAGCAGTTCTTC. The encoded protein is CASSIVGLAGAGEQFF. The full variable domain, with the rest looked up from reference TRBV19 and TRBJ2-1, is DGGITQSPKYLFRKEGQNVTLSCEQNLNHDAMYWYRQDPGQGLRLIYYSQIVNDFQKGDIAEGYSVSREKKESFPLTVTSAQKNPTAFYLCASSIVGLAGAGEQFFGPGTRLTVL.

V gene TRBV6-6 combines with J gene TRBJ2-7, with TRBD2 matching 7 bases. The germline CDR1 and CDR2 sequences are MNHNY and SVGAGI (reference sequence). J was trimmed by 6 bases and V by 4 bases; bases with no gene match: 9. The CDR3 has 14 residues. The CDR3 sequence is CASSLGGSVPEQYF. In DNA, the CDR3 is TGTGCCAGCAGTTTAGGCGGGAGTGTCCCCGAGCAGTACTTC.

V and J are TRBV29-1 and TRBJ2-1, with TRBD2 as a possible D gene (6 bases). This CDR3 spans 14 amino acids. The V end lost 4 bases, the J end lost 0 bases, and 10 bases lay between the germline ends. Per germline, CDR1 SQVTM and CDR2 ANQGSEA. CDR3 protein: CSVGAGNSYNEQFF. The CDR3 bases are TGCAGCGTTGGGGCGGGAAACTCCTACAATGAGCAGTTCTTC.

This chain connects TRBV5-1 to TRBJ2-5, with 7 bases that match TRBD1. Per the germline V gene, CDR1 is SGHRS and CDR2 is YFSETQ. This CDR3 is 15 amino acids long. V was pared by 4 bases and J by 5 bases, with 11 bases of the junction left unmatched. The CDR3 sequence is CASSITGESWETQYF. The CDR3 DNA is TGCGCCAGCAGCATAACAGGGGAATCCTGGGAGACCCAGTACTTC.

The rearrangement joins TRBV28 to TRBJ1-2; D unresolved. V lost 2 bases and J 1 base, leaving 14 bases between the germline ends. The CDR3 contains 16 residues. Germline CDR1 MDHEN, CDR2 SYDVKM. Written as DNA, the CDR3 is TGTGCCAGCAGTTTACCCCTGAGGGCGGGTAACTATGGCTACACCTTC. Amino acids: CASSLPLRAGNYGYTF.

This clone has only one observation. The chain employs TRBV2 and TRBJ2-1; 8 bases are shared with TRBD2. V dropped 6 bases and J dropped 2; count of bases not matched to a gene: 3. Germline CDR1 reads SNHLY; CDR2 reads FYNNEI. CDR3 length: 14 amino acids. CDR3 in DNA: TGTGCCAGCAGAACGGGACTAGCCTACAATGAGCAGTTCTTC. Residues: CASRTGLAYNEQFF.

The chain is built from TRBV6-1 and TRBJ2-1, with 15 positions matching TRBD2. The ends lost 4 bases at V and 8 bases at J; junction bases unmatched: 3. Germline loops: CDR1 MNHNS, CDR2 SASEGT. This CDR3 region has 15 residues. The CDR3 DNA is TGTGCCAGCAGTGCGTGGACTAGCGGGGGGGATGAGCAGTTCTTC. The encoded protein is CASSAWTSGGDEQFF.

In its sample, this clone was seen many times. The chain uses TRBV6-1 and TRBJ2-7, with 7 bases identical to TRBD2. The length of the CDR3 is 15 residues. The V gene end was trimmed by 1 base and the J gene end by 3 bases; junction bases not matched to a gene: 6. Germline assignment: CDR1 MNHNS and CDR2 SASEGT. The CDR3 nucleotides read TGTGCCAGCAGTGAAGGGGAGGGAGGCGGCTACGAGCAGTACTTC. It yields the protein CASSEGEGGGYEQYF.

This clone was detected only once. This sequence joins TRBV6-1 and TRBJ2-6; possibly TRBD2 for D (6 bases). Trimming shortened V by 4 bases and J by 2 bases, and 12 bases separated the two germline ends. Germline V gene sequence: CDR1 MNHNS, CDR2 SASEGT. CDR3 length equals 16 residues. The CDR3 region has the DNA TGTGCCAGCAGTGGACCGGGGGTAGCTGGGGCCAACGTCCTGACTTTC. It specifies CASSGPGVAGANVLTF.

V and J are TRBV6-1 and TRBJ2-2; the D gene is possibly TRBD2 (6 bases). This CDR3 spans 15 amino acids. Germline values: CDR1 MNHNS, CDR2 SASEGT. The V and J ends lost 5 bases and 4 bases respectively, with 14 bases between them. This CDR3 is CASSQQWGVTGELFF. The CDR3, as DNA: TGTGCCAGCAGTCAACAATGGGGGGTCACCGGGGAGCTGTTTTTT.

V usage is TRBV21-1 and J usage is TRBJ2-3; the tabulated D call, TRBD1, remains unverified against the DNA. TRBV21-1 is annotated as a pseudogene. The length of the CDR3 is 17 residues. The CDR3 is CASSPPEKGDSGDTQYF. The CDR3 DNA reads as TGTGCCAGCAGCCCCCCGGAGAAGGGGGATTCTGGAGATACGCAGTATTTT.

J is TRBJ2-7 and V is TRBV11-3; D possibly corresponds to TRBD1 (5 bases). Deletions cut 3 bases from V and 5 bases from J, with 14 bases between. Germline V gene lookup returns CDR1 SGHNT and CDR2 YENEEA. CDR3 length: 14 residues. The CDR3 DNA reads as TGTGCCAGCAGCTTGGGCAGGGTGACGGACGAGCAGTACTTC. Translated: CASSLGRVTDEQYF.

The chain carries TRBV29-1 and TRBJ2-1; 16 nucleotides line up with TRBD2. Trimming cost V 7 bases and J 1 base; bases outside gene matches: 1. Germline V gene data show CDR1 as SQVTM and CDR2 as ANQGSEA. The CDR3 consists of 15 residues. The DNA of the CDR3 is TGCAGCGGGGGACTAGCGGGAGGGTCCTACAATGAGCAGTTCTTC. Translation: CSGGLAGGSYNEQFF.

The rearrangement uses TRBV12-5 and TRBJ2-2; 8 bases are a match to TRBD2. CDR3 length equals 17 residues. The germline CDR1 and CDR2 sequences are LGHNT and FRNRAP. The junction had 6 bases not matched to a gene; V was cut back by 2 bases and J by 1 base. This CDR3 reads CASGLSLAGMNTGELFF. The CDR3 coding sequence is TGTGCTAGTGGTTTGTCCTTAGCGGGGATGAACACCGGGGAGCTGTTTTTT.

The V call is TRBV29-1, the J call TRBJ2-3; 9 nucleotides match TRBD1. Germline-derived CDR1 and CDR2 are SQVTM and ANQGSEA. CDR3 length: 15 amino acids. Unmatched junction bases numbered 3, after V lost 1 base and J lost 1 base. The CDR3 region is CSVEVRDRGTDTQYF. The CDR3 region has the DNA TGCAGCGTTGAAGTTAGGGACAGGGGCACAGATACGCAGTATTTT.

The CDR3 DNA reads TGTGCCAGCAGTGGCCCGGGACACCACTACGAGCAGTACTTC. Residues: CASSGPGHHYEQYF. This chain links TRBV25-1 with TRBJ2-7; tentatively, D is TRBD1 (6 bases). The germline V gene has CDR1 MGHDK and CDR2 SYGVNS. The CDR3 spans 14 residues. Deletions cut 4 bases from V and 3 bases from J, with 13 bases between.

CDR3 nucleotide sequence: TGCGCCAGCAGCCACGACGGACAGGTTAACTATGGCTACACCTTC. Residues: CASSHDGQVNYGYTF. The chain joins TRBV4-1 to TRBJ1-2, with 7 bases lining up with TRBD1. V trimming: 3 bases; J trimming: 1 base; junction bases outside the gene matches: 5. Germline values: CDR1 MGHRA, CDR2 YSYEKL. The CDR3 is 15 amino acids.

The chain employs TRBV19 and TRBJ2-7; TRBD2 might be the D (6 bases). Per germline, CDR1 LNHDA and CDR2 SQIVND (reference sequence). Trimming pared 6 bases from V and 2 bases from J, leaving 11 bases between. The CDR3 contains 13 residues. The CDR3 sequence: CASSRSGAYEQYF. For the CDR3, the DNA is TGTGCCAGTAGCCGTAGCGGTGCCTACGAGCAGTACTTC.

The chain carries TRBV6-1 and TRBJ2-1, with 10 bases fitting TRBD2. After removal of 4 bases from V and 5 bases from J, the junction contained 5 bases not matched to a gene. Germline-derived CDR1 and CDR2 are MNHNS and SASEGT. The CDR3 contains 15 residues. As DNA, the CDR3 is TGTGCCAGCAGTGCAAATAGCGGGAGGAACAATGAGCAGTTCTTC. It encodes CASSANSGRNNEQFF.

The chain joins TRBV5-1 to TRBJ2-7, with 8 nucleotides matching TRBD1. The CDR3 runs to 15 residues. The germline V gene encodes CDR1 SGHRS and CDR2 YFSETQ. V dropped 2 bases and J dropped 5; count of bases not matched to a gene: 9. The CDR3 region is CASSFEPGQDHEQYF. In DNA form, the CDR3 reads TGCGCCAGCAGCTTTGAACCGGGACAGGACCACGAGCAGTACTTC.

The chain is built from TRBV29-1 and TRBJ2-7; 7 bases fit TRBD2. This CDR3 contains 16 residues. V dropped 0 bases and J dropped 7; count of bases not matched to a gene: 15. Germline values: CDR1 SQVTM, CDR2 ANQGSEA. CDR3 in amino acids: CSVEDGSGTTWGEQYF. The CDR3 DNA sequence: TGCAGCGTTGAAGATGGCAGCGGGACTACTTGGGGGGAGCAGTACTTC.

The chain links TRBV27 to TRBJ1-4; TRBD1 is a possible D gene (6 bases). CDR3 length: 13 residues. Germline V gives CDR1 MNHEY, CDR2 SMNVEV (reference sequence). Trimming left V 6 bases short and J 10 bases short, with 15 bases between. In DNA, the CDR3 is TGTGCCAGCAGGTGGTTACAGGGAAGAAAACTGTTTTTT. The encoded protein is CASRWLQGRKLFF.

The chain has TRBV10-1 and TRBJ2-3, with a possible D match to TRBD2 (6 bases). The length of the CDR3 is 17 residues. Germline V CDR1 and CDR2: WNHNN, SYGVQD (reference sequence). V was shortened by 3 bases and J by 1 base, with 17 bases between the two germline ends. Written as DNA, the CDR3 is TGCGCCAGCAGTGACGATCCGAGCGGGCCTCGCACAGATACGCAGTATTTT. Protein: CASSDDPSGPRTDTQYF.

To note about this clone: At one boundary the junction diverges from the germline segment, which might be a read error. The V call is TRBV10-3, the J call TRBJ2-1, with 10 bases that match TRBD2. This CDR3 spans 13 amino acids. In germline, CDR1 is ENHRY, CDR2 SYGVKD. Written as DNA, the CDR3 is TGTGCCATCCGTGCTAGCGGGAGTCCGGGCCAGGTCTTC. Translated: CAIRASGSPGQVF.

The chain uses TRBV5-1 and TRBJ2-7; TRBD2 matches at 8 bases. Germline assignment: CDR1 SGHRS and CDR2 YFSETQ. The CDR3 length is 14 residues. Trimming removed 4 bases from V and 3 bases from J; junction bases left unmatched: 6. Here the CDR3 DNA reads TGCGCCAGCAGCCAAGCGGGAGACTTCTACGAGCAGTACTTC. This sequence encodes CASSQAGDFYEQYF.

V is TRBV5-4 and J is TRBJ2-7; possibly TRBD2 for D (6 bases). The CDR3 length is 14 residues. V was trimmed by 2 bases and J by 2 bases, leaving 11 bases between them. In germline, CDR1 is SGHNT, CDR2 YYREEE (reference sequence). CDR3 in amino acids: CASSLRGETYEQYF. The CDR3 DNA reads as TGTGCCAGCAGCTTACGCGGGGAAACCTACGAGCAGTACTTC.